Presented here are 3 T cell receptor beta chains from one specimen sequenced in a study. MiXCR was run by TCRdb on the RT-PCR reads, yielding one entry per CDR3 protein. The data contain about 680,000 distinct CDR3 sequences, about 14% of them singletons. The sequenced sample consisted of memory CD4+ T cells from blood. The source of these receptors is a female donor in good health, serving as a healthy control.

This clonotype was recorded many times. The chain couples TRBV7-3 to TRBJ2-2; 8 nucleotides agree with TRBD2. The CDR3 extends over 16 amino acids. The V gene end was trimmed by 5 bases and the J gene end by 0 bases; junction bases not matched to a gene: 5. Germline CDR1 SGHTA, CDR2 FQGTGA. The chain's CDR3 is CASSPGGGSNTGELFF. The CDR3 DNA sequence: TGTGCCAGCAGCCCCGGGGGGGGCTCGAACACCGGGGAGCTGTTTTTT.

In this sample, this clonotype turned up many times. This chain links TRBV9 with TRBJ2-7, with unresolved D. The CDR3 sequence is 12 residues long. Trimming removed 6 bases from V and 5 bases from J, with 12 bases in between. Germline-derived CDR1 and CDR2 are SGDLS and YYNGEE. The CDR3 coding sequence is TGTGCCAGCACCGCTCGAAGGGACGAGCAGTACTTC. Residues: CASTARRDEQYF.

Many counts were recorded for this clonotype. This chain joins TRBV28 and TRBJ1-1; D remains ambiguous. This CDR3 is built from 13 residues. Germline CDR1 is MDHEN and CDR2 is SYDVKM. V lost 5 bases and J 4 bases, leaving 11 bases between the germline ends. The CDR3 loop is CASSVRLATEAFF. The CDR3 nucleotides read TGTGCCAGCAGTGTACGTCTGGCCACTGAAGCTTTCTTT.